This TCR beta chain appears in the sequencing data of a study of technical replicates of blood from a few donors. Sequencing used immunoSEQ multiplex PCR; TCRdb keeps in-frame clones, though not all of them. Of approximately 45,000 clones in the sample, 96% were seen once. CDR3 length equals 14 residues. CDR1 and CDR2 (germline): SGHAT, FQNNGV. The V and J ends lost 3 bases and 2 bases respectively, with 10 bases between them. Sequencing input: T cells isolated from PBMCs. This receptor was obtained from a human donor in good health. The chain carries TRBV11-2 and TRBJ1-1; the D is unclear. CDR3 sequence: CASSFEASNTEAFF. In DNA form, the CDR3 reads TGTGCCAGCAGCTTTGAGGCATCCAACACTGAAGCTTTCTTT.